Listed here is a single TCR beta chain. Individual cDNA molecules each received unique molecular identifiers attached to them. TCRdb fed the 5' RACE reads into MiXCR, producing one record per CDR3 protein. The sample includes tens of thousands of distinct CDR3 sequences, 8.7% of them seen just once. The length of the CDR3 is 17 residues. V was cut by 0 bases and J by 4 bases, with 13 bases left in between. CDR1 and CDR2 (germline): LGHDT, YNNKEL (reference sequence). This entry comes from a study of early T cells in non-severe SARS-CoV-2 infection. Overall study context: The authors sequenced bulk RNA from unsorted whole blood, leaving chains unpaired.

The chain joins TRBV3-1 to TRBJ1-6; D ambiguous. The source is an adult who was a healthcare worker with PCR-confirmed SARS-CoV-2 infection or an uninfected control (not recorded which). Sequenced here: whole blood, sampled at baseline. This chain's CDR3 is CASSQDTQARYNSPLHF. The DNA for the CDR3 is TGTGCCAGCAGCCAAGATACGCAGGCTAGGTATAATTCACCCCTCCACTTT.